The 8 T cell receptor beta chains reported below all come from one sample, sequenced in a study of CD8 T cells in Susac syndrome. Random hexamers were used to reverse transcribe about 0.5 to 1 ug of RNA. TCRdb analysed the immunoSEQ multiplex PCR reads with MiXCR anew, one entry per CDR3 protein. The sample records roughly 400,000 distinct CDR3 sequences, 85% to 90% being singletons. The sample taken for sequencing was CD8+ T cells from PBMCs. All receptors derive from a human donor with multiple sclerosis.

The chain joins TRBV5-1 to TRBJ1-1, with 11 positions matching TRBD1. Trimming cost V 0 bases and J 11 bases; bases outside gene matches: 9. CDR3 size: 15 residues. From germline, CDR1 is SGHRS and CDR2 YFSETQ. The CDR3 DNA is TGCGCCAGCAGCTTGGATGGGACAGGGGGACAACGGGCTTTCTTT. It yields the protein CASSLDGTGGQRAFF.

The V gene is TRBV5-1, the J gene TRBJ2-6, with D unclear. V gave up 2 bases and J gave up 3 bases, with 3 bases separating them. Germline V lookup: CDR1 SGHRS, CDR2 YFSETQ. The CDR3 length is 13 residues. CDR3: CASSFGGANVLTF. The CDR3 DNA follows: TGCGCCAGCAGCTTCGGTGGGGCCAACGTCCTGACTTTC. Drawing the rest from reference TRBV5-1 and TRBJ2-6, the complete variable domain is KAGVTQTPRYLIKTRGQQVTLSCSPISGHRSVSWYQQTPGQGLQFLFEYFSETQRNKGNFPGRFSGRQFSNSRSEMNVSTLELGDSALYLCASSFGGANVLTFGAGSRLTVL.

The genes are TRBV13 and TRBJ2-5; a weak D match, TRBD1 (5 bases). This CDR3 has 14 amino acids. Germline CDR1 reads PRHDT; CDR2 reads FYEKMQ (reference sequence). V was cut by 3 bases and J by 3 bases, with 11 bases left in between. CDR3 sequence: CASSFVQVEETQYF. CDR3 bases: TGTGCCAGCAGCTTCGTACAGGTCGAAGAGACCCAGTACTTC.

The CDR3 DNA reads TGTGCCAGCAGTTTATCGTCCGGGACAGGGTATTACGAGCAGTACTTC. Translated, it gives CASSLSSGTGYYEQYF. This chain uses TRBV28 with TRBJ2-7, with 9 bases identical to TRBD1. Losses at the gene ends were 1 base for V and 4 bases for J; bases not matched to a gene: 8. This CDR3 is built from 16 residues. Per germline, CDR1 MDHEN and CDR2 SYDVKM.

In its sample, this clonotype was seen once. The V call is TRBV7-9, the J call TRBJ1-2; D is undetermined. V was shortened by 5 bases and J by 5 bases, with 6 bases between the two germline ends. This CDR3 region has 11 residues. The V gene's germline CDR1 is SEHNR and CDR2 FQNEAQ (reference sequence). The CDR3 DNA reads TGTGCCAGCAGCCGAGAATATGGCTACACCTTC. As protein: CASSREYGYTF.

This clonotype was picked up one time. One end of the junction varies from germline; a read error may be responsible. This chain joins TRBV12-3 or TRBV12-4 and TRBJ1-2; possibly TRBD1 for D (5 bases). The CDR3 loop spans 13 amino acids. CDR3 sequence reads: CASSFSRDHGHTF. The CDR3 nucleotides are TGTGCCAGCAGTTTTAGCAGGGATCATGGCCACACCTTC.

CDR3 residues: CASAGTPTYEQYF. As DNA, the CDR3 is TGTGCCTCAGCAGGGACACCTACCTACGAGCAGTACTTC. The rearrangement joins TRBV19 to TRBJ2-7; D perhaps matches TRBD1 (6 bases). Germline CDR1 reads LNHDA; CDR2 reads SQIVND (reference sequence). Trimming left V 11 bases short and J 2 bases short, with 16 bases between. The CDR3 has 13 amino acids. Full variable domain (remainder filled in from reference TRBV19 and TRBJ2-7): DGGITQSPKYLFRKEGQNVTLSCEQNLNHDAMYWYRQDPGQGLRLIYYSQIVNDFQKGDIAEGYSVSREKKESFPLTVTSAQKNPTAFYLCASAGTPTYEQYFGPGTRLTVT.

V usage is TRBV19 and J usage is TRBJ2-1; D possibly corresponds to TRBD2 (6 bases). The CDR3 has 14 residues. In germline, CDR1 is LNHDA, CDR2 SQIVND (reference sequence). Trimming took 3 bases from V and 9 from J, leaving 15 bases between them. The DNA of the CDR3 is TGTGCCAGTAGTATGGCGGGGAGGCGCGCTGAGCAGTTCTTC. The encoded protein is CASSMAGRRAEQFF.